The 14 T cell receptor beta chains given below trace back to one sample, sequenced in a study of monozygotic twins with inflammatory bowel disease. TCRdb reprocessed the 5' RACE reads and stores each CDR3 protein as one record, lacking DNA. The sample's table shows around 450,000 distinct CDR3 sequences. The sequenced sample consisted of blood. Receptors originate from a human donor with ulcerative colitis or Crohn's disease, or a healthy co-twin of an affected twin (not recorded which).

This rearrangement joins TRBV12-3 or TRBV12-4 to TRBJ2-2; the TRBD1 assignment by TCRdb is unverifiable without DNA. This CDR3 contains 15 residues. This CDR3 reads CASSLIGAHGGELFF.

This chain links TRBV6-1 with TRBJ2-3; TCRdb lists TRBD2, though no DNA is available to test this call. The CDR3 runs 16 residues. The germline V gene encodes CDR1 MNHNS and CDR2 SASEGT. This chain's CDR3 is CASKRTSGGAADTQYF.

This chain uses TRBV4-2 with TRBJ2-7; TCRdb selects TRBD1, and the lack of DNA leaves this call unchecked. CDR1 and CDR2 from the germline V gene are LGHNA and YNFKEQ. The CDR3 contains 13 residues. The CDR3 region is CASSQWGAYEQYF.

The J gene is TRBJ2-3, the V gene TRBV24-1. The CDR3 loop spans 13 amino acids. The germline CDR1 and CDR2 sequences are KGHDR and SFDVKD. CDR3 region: CATSVGSTDTQYF.

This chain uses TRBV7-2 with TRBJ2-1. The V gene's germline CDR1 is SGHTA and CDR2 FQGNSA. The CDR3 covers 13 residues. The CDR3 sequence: CASTGRSYNEQFF.

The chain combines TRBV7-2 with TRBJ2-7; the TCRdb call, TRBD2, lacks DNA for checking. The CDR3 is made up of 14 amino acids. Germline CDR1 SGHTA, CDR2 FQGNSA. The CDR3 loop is CASSLDRGFYEQYF.

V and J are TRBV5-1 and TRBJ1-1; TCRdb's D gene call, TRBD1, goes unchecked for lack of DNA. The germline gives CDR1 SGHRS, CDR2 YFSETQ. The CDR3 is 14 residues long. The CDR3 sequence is CASSGGQLNTEAFF.

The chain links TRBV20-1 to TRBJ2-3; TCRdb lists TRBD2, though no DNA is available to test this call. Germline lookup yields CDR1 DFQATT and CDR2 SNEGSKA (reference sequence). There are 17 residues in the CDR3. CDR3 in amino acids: CSARAGLAGGRTDTQYF.

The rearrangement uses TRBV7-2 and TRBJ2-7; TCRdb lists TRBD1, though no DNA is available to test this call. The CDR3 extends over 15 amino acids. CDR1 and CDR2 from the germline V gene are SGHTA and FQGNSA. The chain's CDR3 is CASSYPGTGISEQYF.

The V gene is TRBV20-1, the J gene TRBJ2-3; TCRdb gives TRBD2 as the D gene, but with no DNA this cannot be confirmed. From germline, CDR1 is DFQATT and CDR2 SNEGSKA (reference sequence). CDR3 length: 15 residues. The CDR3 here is CSARVVAGGTDTQYF.

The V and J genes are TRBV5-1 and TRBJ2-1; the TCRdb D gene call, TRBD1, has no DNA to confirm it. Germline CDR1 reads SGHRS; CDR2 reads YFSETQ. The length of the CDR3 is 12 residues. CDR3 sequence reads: CASRRGHNEQFF.

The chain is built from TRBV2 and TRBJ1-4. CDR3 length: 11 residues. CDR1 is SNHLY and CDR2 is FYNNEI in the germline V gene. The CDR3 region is CASSESSKLFF.

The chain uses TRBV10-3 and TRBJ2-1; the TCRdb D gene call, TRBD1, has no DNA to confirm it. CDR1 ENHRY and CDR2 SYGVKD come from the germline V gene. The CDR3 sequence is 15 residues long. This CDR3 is CAISAGTGNYNEQFF.

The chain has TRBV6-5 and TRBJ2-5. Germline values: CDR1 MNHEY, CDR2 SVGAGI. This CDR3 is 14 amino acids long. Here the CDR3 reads CASSYSSVQETQYF.